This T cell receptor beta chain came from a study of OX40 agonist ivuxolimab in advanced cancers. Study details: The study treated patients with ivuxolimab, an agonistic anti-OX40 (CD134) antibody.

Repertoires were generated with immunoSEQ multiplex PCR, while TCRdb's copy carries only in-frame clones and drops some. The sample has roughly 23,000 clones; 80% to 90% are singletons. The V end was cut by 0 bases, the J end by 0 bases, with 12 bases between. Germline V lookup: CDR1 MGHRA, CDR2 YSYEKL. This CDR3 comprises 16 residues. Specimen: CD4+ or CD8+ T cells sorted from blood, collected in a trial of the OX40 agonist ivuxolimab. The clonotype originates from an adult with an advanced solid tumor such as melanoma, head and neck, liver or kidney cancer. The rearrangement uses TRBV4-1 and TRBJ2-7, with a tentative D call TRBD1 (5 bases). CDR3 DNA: TGCGCCAGCAGCCAAGATCAGGGCTGGAGCTCCTACGAGCAGTACTTC. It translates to CASSQDQGWSSYEQYF.